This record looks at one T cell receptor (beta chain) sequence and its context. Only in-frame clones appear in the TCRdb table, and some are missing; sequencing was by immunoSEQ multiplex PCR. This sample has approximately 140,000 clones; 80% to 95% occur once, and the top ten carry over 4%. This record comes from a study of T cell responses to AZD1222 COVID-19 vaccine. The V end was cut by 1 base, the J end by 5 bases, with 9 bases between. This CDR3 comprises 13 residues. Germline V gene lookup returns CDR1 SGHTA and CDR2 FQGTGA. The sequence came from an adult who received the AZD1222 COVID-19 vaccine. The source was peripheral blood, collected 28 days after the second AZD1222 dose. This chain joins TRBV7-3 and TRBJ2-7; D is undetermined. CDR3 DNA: TGTGCCAGCAGCTTAAGTCTGGCGGACGAGCAGTACTTC. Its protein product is CASSLSLADEQYF.